The sequence of this T cell receptor beta chain was determined in a study of T-cell memory formation after mild COVID-19. Whole-study context: Each donor largely had its own TCR clusters. Whole-study results and caveats: Clones contracting day 15 to 85 were balanced CD4/CD8; later expanders leaned CD4+. The study found contracting CD4+ clones mainly in CM and EM and contracting CD8+ clones in EMRA.

5'RACE with constant-segment primers yielded barcoded, UMI-tagged TCR alpha and TCR beta cDNA libraries. MiXCR was run by TCRdb on the 5' RACE reads, yielding one entry per CDR3 protein. This sample has about 400,000 distinct CDR3 sequences, with less than 25% found just once. The CDR3 consists of 13 residues. Germline CDR1 SGHTA, CDR2 FQGNSA. V was pared by 0 bases and J by 7 bases, with 9 bases between. This clonotype was picked up a small number of times. Its antigen is unknown. The chain couples TRBV7-2 to TRBJ1-1; no reliable D call. This receptor was obtained from an adult woman who had mild COVID-19 (a few samples of this study predate the infection). Cell type and time point are not known. The specimen sequenced was PBMCs or a T cell subset sorted from them (not recorded which). In DNA, the CDR3 is TGTGCCAGCAGCTTAGCGGCTCCATATGAAGCTTTCTTT. The encoded protein is CASSLAAPYEAFF.